The 32 T cell receptor beta chains below all came from one sample that was sequenced in a study of blood T cell repertoires in COVID-19 (TCRdb year 2020). The library was built by means of the immunoSEQ multiplex PCR assay. Here the immuneACCESS table is served through TCRdb, limited to in-frame sequences with V and J called. Missing clones are a known gap in these copies; in checked studies unresolved V genes cover under half, and the rest lacks a known reason. The sample records 300,000 to 450,000 clones, more than 65% of which are singletons. The ten top clones hold more than 1% of the sample. The specimen was peripheral blood. The receptors come from a human donor with acute or convalescent COVID-19. The donor label of this sample is uncertain.

V gene TRBV15 combines with J gene TRBJ1-5; D perhaps matches TRBD1 (6 bases). The CDR3 has 13 amino acids. Trimming left V 3 bases short and J 4 bases short, with 7 bases between. Germline V CDR1 and CDR2: LNHNV, YYDKDF (reference sequence). In DNA, the CDR3 is TGTGCCACCAGCAGGACAGGAAATCAGCCCCAGCATTTT. Translation gives CATSRTGNQPQHF.

V is TRBV18 and J is TRBJ1-1; no reliable D call. The CDR3 is 13 residues long. Germline CDR1 and CDR2: KGHSH and LQKENI. The V end was cut by 2 bases, the J end by 6 bases, with 10 bases between. This CDR3 reads CASSPGGIAEAFF. The CDR3 bases are TGTGCCAGCTCACCAGGAGGGATCGCTGAAGCTTTCTTT.

The chain recombines TRBV19 with TRBJ1-1, with a possible D match to TRBD1 (6 bases). Trimming cost V 8 bases and J 4 bases, with 17 bases left between them. This CDR3 comprises 14 residues. CDR1 LNHDA and CDR2 SQIVND come from the germline V gene (reference sequence). The CDR3 loop reads CASDKPGQSTEAFF. The CDR3 DNA is TGTGCCAGTGATAAACCGGGACAAAGCACTGAAGCTTTCTTT.

This chain joins TRBV18 and TRBJ2-7; 8 positions match TRBD2. There are 14 residues in the CDR3. From germline, CDR1 is KGHSH and CDR2 LQKENI. Losses at the gene ends were 3 bases for V and 2 bases for J; bases not matched to a gene: 3. CDR3 in amino acids: CASSPRGAAYEQYF. The CDR3 DNA reads TGTGCCAGCTCACCGCGGGGGGCGGCCTACGAGCAGTACTTC.

There are a few counts of this clone. The chain has TRBV6-1 and TRBJ1-2, with a tentative D call TRBD1 (6 bases). CDR1 is MNHNS, CDR2 SASEGT, per germline. The V gene lost 2 bases and the J gene lost 1 base, with 11 bases spanning the gap. CDR3 length: 15 amino acids. The CDR3 DNA reads as TGTGCCAGCAGTGAATCGGGGGGCGATAACTATGGCTACACCTTC. Translating it yields CASSESGGDNYGYTF.

The chain employs TRBV3-1 (or the pseudogene TRBV3-2) and TRBJ2-1, with TRBD2 matching over 10 bases. Germline values: CDR1 LGHDT, CDR2 YNNKEL (reference sequence). V shed 2 bases and J 0 bases; nucleotides not matched to a gene: 10. The CDR3 covers 19 residues. The CDR3 protein is CASSQPTGLAGVSYNEQFF. CDR3 nucleotide sequence: TGTGCCAGCAGCCAACCCACCGGGCTAGCGGGGGTCTCCTACAATGAGCAGTTCTTC.

This clone was recorded only once. This sample includes further DNA sequences coding for the same CDR3. The V gene is TRBV5-1, the J gene TRBJ1-2, with TRBD1 matching over 10 bases. The germline CDR1 and CDR2 sequences are SGHRS and YFSETQ. CDR3 length equals 15 residues. J was trimmed by 4 bases and V by 4 bases; bases with no gene match: 7. This CDR3 is CASSPGQGEGYGYTF. For the CDR3, the DNA is TGCGCCAGCAGCCCCGGACAGGGGGAAGGCTATGGCTACACCTTC.

V is TRBV7-8 and J is TRBJ2-3; 11 positions agree with TRBD2. This CDR3 is built from 17 residues. CDR1 and CDR2 (germline): SGHVS, FQNEAQ. With 3 bases clipped from V and 6 bases from J, the junction kept 11 bases outside the gene matches. The CDR3 loop reads CASSFVAGGRFVDTQYF. In nucleotides, the CDR3 is TGTGCCAGCAGCTTCGTAGCGGGAGGGCGATTCGTGGATACGCAGTATTTT.

The chain employs TRBV7-5 and TRBJ2-7; the tabulated D call, TRBD1, remains unverified against the DNA. TRBV7-5 is designated a pseudogene. The CDR3 is made up of 15 amino acids. The CDR3 sequence: CVRSPGGSGTDEQYF. In DNA form, the CDR3 reads TGTGTCAGAAGCCCCGGTGGTTCGGGGACAGACGAGCAGTACTTC.

The chain recombines TRBV5-6 with TRBJ1-5; 7 nucleotides match TRBD1. CDR3 size: 17 residues. Germline assignment: CDR1 SGHDT and CDR2 YYEEEE. Trimming removed 2 bases from V and 1 base from J; junction bases left unmatched: 9. The DNA for the CDR3 is TGTGCCAGCAGCTTTTTTGAGGGGGCTGGCAGCAATCAGCCCCAGCATTTT. Amino acid sequence: CASSFFEGAGSNQPQHF.

The V and J genes are TRBV9 and TRBJ2-1; 8 bases map to TRBD2. Trimming cost V 3 bases and J 4 bases; bases outside gene matches: 3. CDR3 length equals 14 residues. Germline V gene data show CDR1 as SGDLS and CDR2 as YYNGEE. The CDR3 region is CASSGTSYYNEQFF. In DNA form, the CDR3 reads TGTGCCAGCAGCGGGACTAGCTATTACAATGAGCAGTTCTTC.

This chain links TRBV5-1 with TRBJ1-5, with D tentatively TRBD1 (5 bases). Trimming took 4 bases from V and 7 from J, leaving 15 bases between them. CDR1 is SGHRS, CDR2 YFSETQ, per germline. The CDR3 is 14 residues long. CDR3 nucleotide sequence: TGCGCCAGCAGCCTATCAGGGATAGGCCAGCCCCAGCATTTT. Amino acids: CASSLSGIGQPQHF.

Comment on this clone: Other nucleotide sequences in the sample specify the same CDR3. The chain carries TRBV2 and TRBJ2-1, with 11 bases aligning to TRBD2. CDR1 and CDR2 (germline): SNHLY, FYNNEI. CDR3 size: 15 residues. Losses at the gene ends were 5 bases for V and 4 bases for J; bases not matched to a gene: 4. In DNA, the CDR3 is TGTGCCAGCAGTCCCCTAGCGGGAGGTTACAATGAGCAGTTCTTC. Amino acid sequence: CASSPLAGGYNEQFF. The whole variable domain, filled in from reference TRBV2 and TRBJ2-1, reads EPEVTQTPSHQVTQMGQEVILRCVPISNHLYFYWYRQILGQKVEFLVSFYNNEISEKSEIFDDQFSVERPDGSNFTLKIRSTKLEDSAMYFCASSPLAGGYNEQFFGPGTRLTVL.

In DNA form, the CDR3 reads TGTGCCAGCGGAGCGATGGGGACAGGCTATGGCTACACCTTC. It is translated as CASGAMGTGYGYTF. The gene calls are TRBV6-5 and TRBJ1-2; 8 bases align to TRBD1. Unmatched junction bases numbered 9, after V lost 8 bases and J lost 4 bases. From germline, CDR1 is MNHEY and CDR2 SVGAGI. CDR3 size: 14 residues.

This chain connects TRBV6-5 to TRBJ1-1; D is possibly TRBD1 (6 bases). The CDR3 length is 13 residues. V shed 9 bases and J shed 4 bases, with 15 bases lying between them. Germline loops: CDR1 MNHEY, CDR2 SVGAGI. CDR3 in amino acids: CASGTGWSTEAFF. The CDR3 DNA follows: TGTGCCAGTGGAACAGGGTGGAGCACTGAAGCTTTCTTT.

The CDR3, as DNA: TGTGCCACCAGATCGGGACTGGGCGTCACAGATACGCAGTATTTT. Translation: CATRSGLGVTDTQYF. This chain uses TRBV24-1 with TRBJ2-3; the D gene is possibly TRBD2 (6 bases). V dropped 7 bases and J dropped 2 bases, with 15 bases sitting between them. This CDR3 region has 15 residues. Germline V gene data show CDR1 as KGHDR and CDR2 as SFDVKD.

The chain links TRBV5-1 to TRBJ1-1, with 8 bases that match TRBD1. In germline, CDR1 is SGHRS, CDR2 YFSETQ. V was clipped by 4 bases and J by 1 base; unmatched bases: 6. The CDR3 loop spans 15 amino acids. The DNA for the CDR3 is TGCGCCAGCAGCCCCAGACAGGGGAGGAACACTGAAGCTTTCTTT. Its protein is CASSPRQGRNTEAFF.

In DNA, the CDR3 is TGTGCCAGCAGTTACTCGAGTGGGAGTGAGACCCAGTACTTC. Protein product: CASSYSSGSETQYF. The rearrangement joins TRBV6-6 to TRBJ2-5; D is perhaps TRBD2 (5 bases). Trimming left V 0 bases short and J 5 bases short, with 10 bases between. The CDR3 totals 14 residues. The V gene's germline CDR1 is MNHNY and CDR2 SVGAGI (reference sequence).

The chain recombines TRBV18 with TRBJ2-1; 8 bases are shared with TRBD2. Unmatched junction bases numbered 14, after V lost 9 bases and J lost 7 bases. The CDR3 runs to 15 residues. Germline V gives CDR1 KGHSH, CDR2 LQKENI. The CDR3: CASSKRESMGNEQFF. CDR3 sequence (DNA): TGTGCCAGTTCGAAGCGGGAGAGTATGGGGAATGAGCAGTTCTTC.

The chain is built from TRBV28 and TRBJ1-5; perhaps TRBD1 as D (6 bases). The V gene lost 2 bases and the J gene lost 0 bases, with 11 bases spanning the gap. The germline gives CDR1 MDHEN, CDR2 SYDVKM. CDR3 length equals 16 residues. The CDR3 coding sequence is TGTGCCAGCAGTTTAGGGACACTCTATAGCAATCAGCCCCAGCATTTT. This codes for CASSLGTLYSNQPQHF. Complete variable domain (other parts from reference TRBV28 and TRBJ1-5): DVKVTQSSRYLVKRTGEKVFLECVQDMDHENMFWYRQDPGLGLRLIYFSYDVKMKEKGDIPEGYSVSREKKERFSLILESASTNQTSMYLCASSLGTLYSNQPQHFGDGTRLSIL.

CDR3 residues: CASSSGQTTYEQYF. CDR3 coding DNA: TGCGCCAGCAGCTCGGGACAGACGACCTACGAGCAGTACTTC. The chain recombines TRBV5-1 with TRBJ2-7; 7 bases agree with TRBD1. The germline V gene encodes CDR1 SGHRS and CDR2 YFSETQ. The J segment lost 2 bases and the V segment lost 3 bases, leaving 5 bases of the junction unmatched. This CDR3 has 14 amino acids.

The rearrangement joins TRBV9 to TRBJ2-7; TRBD1 is a possible D gene (5 bases). The CDR3 loop spans 15 amino acids. Germline assignment: CDR1 SGDLS and CDR2 YYNGEE. V was clipped by 0 bases and J by 0 bases, with 10 bases between them. The CDR3, as DNA: TGTGCCAGCAGCGTAGGCAGGGATAGCTCCTACGAGCAGTACTTC. This translates into CASSVGRDSSYEQYF.

The V gene is TRBV5-1, the J gene TRBJ2-7, with TRBD1 as a possible D gene (6 bases). CDR3 length equals 15 residues. Germline CDR1 SGHRS, CDR2 YFSETQ. Trimming removed 1 base at V and 6 bases at J, with 17 bases between. The CDR3 bases are TGCGCCAGCAGCTTGCTTGACGGACAGCGTGGCGAGCAGTACTTC. It encodes CASSLLDGQRGEQYF.

The chain combines TRBV18 with TRBJ2-5; 12 bases line up with TRBD2. V lost 4 bases and J lost 3; bases outside the gene matches: 0. Germline CDR1 reads KGHSH; CDR2 reads LQKENI. The CDR3 has 14 residues. The CDR3 DNA follows: TGTGCCAGCTCACGACTAGCGGGAGAAGAGACCCAGTACTTC. Protein product: CASSRLAGEETQYF. The variable domain in full, completed from reference TRBV18 and TRBJ2-5, reads NAGVMQNPRHLVRRRGQEARLRCSPMKGHSHVYWYRQLPEEGLKFMVYLQKENIIDESGMPKERFSAEFPKEGPSILRIQQVVRGDSAAYFCASSRLAGEETQYFGPGTRLLVL.

The genes are TRBV5-5 and TRBJ2-2; 8 nucleotides agree with TRBD1. Germline CDR1 is SGHKS and CDR2 is YYEKEE (reference sequence). This CDR3 comprises 16 residues. V lost 0 bases and J lost 6; bases outside the gene matches: 7. The CDR3 DNA sequence: TGTGCCAGCAGCTTGGTTCCCAGGGGGCGTCCCGGGGAGCTGTTTTTT. Amino acid sequence: CASSLVPRGRPGELFF.

The J gene is TRBJ1-3, the V gene TRBV4-1; no clear D gene. Trimming removed 0 bases from V and 3 bases from J, with 6 bases in between. The length of the CDR3 is 14 residues. The germline gives CDR1 MGHRA, CDR2 YSYEKL. For the CDR3, the DNA is TGCGCCAGCAGCCAAGATCTAAGTGGAAACACCATATATTTT. Protein: CASSQDLSGNTIYF.

This clone was detected only a few times. The chain carries TRBV2 and TRBJ1-5, with a weak D call TRBD1 (5 bases). The CDR3 sequence is 14 residues long. CDR1 and CDR2 (germline): SNHLY, FYNNEI. Trimming removed 6 bases from V and 0 bases from J, with 9 bases in between. CDR3 DNA sequence: TGTGCCAGCAGAGCAGGGTCTAGCAATCAGCCCCAGCATTTT. The encoded protein is CASRAGSSNQPQHF.

The chain joins TRBV18 to TRBJ1-3; the D gene is possibly TRBD1 (6 bases). The CDR3 length is 17 residues. Trimming pared 2 bases from V and 0 bases from J, leaving 14 bases between. From germline, CDR1 is KGHSH and CDR2 LQKENI. CDR3 residues: CASSPTQQGLSGNTIYF. CDR3 nucleotide sequence: TGTGCCAGCTCACCAACTCAACAGGGCCTCTCTGGAAACACCATATATTTT.

In this sample, this clone turned up once. This chain uses TRBV27 with TRBJ2-3; TRBD1 is a possible D gene (6 bases). The ends were cut back, 1 base at V and 2 bases at J, with 10 bases in the middle. Germline V gene sequence: CDR1 MNHEY, CDR2 SMNVEV (reference sequence). The CDR3 has 15 amino acids. The chain's CDR3 is CASSLFGQTTDTQYF. Written as DNA, the CDR3 is TGTGCCAGCAGTTTATTTGGACAGACCACAGATACGCAGTATTTT.

As concerns this clone: Other DNA sequences from this sample encode an identical CDR3 as well. The chain joins TRBV18 to TRBJ2-5, with D hard to call. V lost 2 bases and J lost 1, with 5 bases in between. The V gene's germline CDR1 is KGHSH and CDR2 LQKENI. CDR3 length equals 13 residues. CDR3 in amino acids: CASSPGLQETQYF. DNA for the CDR3: TGTGCCAGCTCACCAGGGCTCCAAGAGACCCAGTACTTC. The whole variable domain, filled in from reference TRBV18 and TRBJ2-5, reads NAGVMQNPRHLVRRRGQEARLRCSPMKGHSHVYWYRQLPEEGLKFMVYLQKENIIDESGMPKERFSAEFPKEGPSILRIQQVVRGDSAAYFCASSPGLQETQYFGPGTRLLVL.

The chain uses TRBV2 and TRBJ1-1; D is perhaps TRBD1 (6 bases). The CDR3 has 15 amino acids. The ends were cut back, 4 bases at V and 1 base at J, with 13 bases in the middle. In germline, CDR1 is SNHLY, CDR2 FYNNEI. The CDR3 reads CASSAEQGSNTEAFF. CDR3 DNA sequence: TGTGCCAGCAGTGCGGAACAGGGATCGAACACTGAAGCTTTCTTT.

This clone was seen only a few times. Other DNA sequences in this sample translate to the same CDR3. The V and J genes are TRBV30 and TRBJ2-7; 8 nucleotides align to TRBD1. The J segment lost 3 bases and the V segment lost 3 bases, leaving 4 bases of the junction unmatched. The CDR3 has 13 amino acids. From germline, CDR1 is GTSNPN and CDR2 SVGIG (reference sequence). In DNA form, the CDR3 reads TGTGCCTGGAGCCCGGGACAGGACTACGAGCAGTACTTC. Its translation is CAWSPGQDYEQYF.